This entry describes one TCR beta chain. Its antigen is currently unknown. This sample was included in a study of graft-versus-host responses after intestinal transplantation. About the research overall: Recipients received multivisceral, liver-intestinal, or isolated intestinal transplants. Every transplant recipient was induced with anti-thymocyte globulin, then maintained on tacrolimus and steroids for about 3 years.

The CDR3 has 11 amino acids. Trimming took 8 bases from V and 10 from J, leaving 12 bases between them. Germline V gene sequence: CDR1 WSHSY, CDR2 SAAADI. General study results and limits: There were GvH clones found in recipient marrow, and some of them appeared first in ileum or blood. After transplant, early declines in HvG clones were associated with peak levels of circulating GvH clones.

Clones were read by immunoSEQ multiplex PCR, and TCRdb kept only the in-frame ones, dropping some. The data show around 25,000 clones, around four fifths seen once. The specimen was PBMCs, collected almost 29 days after intestinal transplant. This TCR came from a human patient who received an intestinal transplant, so some T cells may come from the graft donor. The genes are TRBV10-2 and TRBJ2-1; D assignment may be TRBD1 or TRBD2 (5 bases each). Here the CDR3 DNA reads TGCGCCAGCTGGGGGTCAGGGGAGCAGTTCTTC. It translates to CASWGSGEQFF.